Presented here are 25 T cell receptor beta chains from one specimen sequenced in a study of resident and recirculating memory T cells in vitiligo. Sequencing used immunoSEQ multiplex PCR; TCRdb keeps in-frame clones, though not all of them. The profile shows tens of thousands of clones, roughly nine tenths of them singletons. Material: blood. Receptors were obtained from a male donor with vitiligo.

The rearrangement joins TRBV6-5 to TRBJ2-7; perhaps TRBD2 as D (5 bases). Trimming pared 3 bases from V and 6 bases from J, leaving 9 bases between. The CDR3 contains 12 residues. The V gene's germline CDR1 is MNHEY and CDR2 SVGAGI. The chain's CDR3 is CASSYSGSEQYF. Here the CDR3 DNA reads TGTGCCAGCAGTTATAGTGGGAGCGAGCAGTACTTC.

V usage is TRBV7-3 and J usage is TRBJ2-5; 10 bases map to TRBD1. V shed 4 bases, J shed 2 bases, and the junction held 1 base outside the gene matches. Germline CDR1 and CDR2: SGHTA and FQGTGA. The length of the CDR3 is 14 residues. CDR3 in DNA: TGTGCCAGCAGCTCGGGACAGGGGCAAGAGACCCAGTACTTC. As protein: CASSSGQGQETQYF.

The rearrangement joins TRBV19 to TRBJ1-1, with a possible D match to TRBD1 (6 bases). Germline-derived CDR1 and CDR2 are LNHDA and SQIVND (reference sequence). The CDR3 sequence is 12 residues long. Trimming removed 4 bases from V and 4 bases from J, with 7 bases in between. The CDR3 sequence: CASSRDTTEAFF. CDR3 DNA: TGTGCCAGTAGTAGGGACACCACTGAAGCTTTCTTT. The whole variable domain, filled in from reference TRBV19 and TRBJ1-1, reads DGGITQSPKYLFRKEGQNVTLSCEQNLNHDAMYWYRQDPGQGLRLIYYSQIVNDFQKGDIAEGYSVSREKKESFPLTVTSAQKNPTAFYLCASSRDTTEAFFGQGTRLTVV.

Comments on this clone: At one of its ends the junction is not consistent with the germline gene, which may arise from a read error. The chain joins TRBV5-1 to TRBJ1-2; D perhaps matches TRBD1 (6 bases). The CDR3 runs 14 residues. Germline V gene lookup returns CDR1 SGHRS and CDR2 YFSETQ. The CDR3 nucleotides read TGCGCCACCAGCTTGGGGGCCGCCCCATACGGCTACACCTTC. Translating gives CATSLGAAPYGYTF.

The V gene is TRBV9, the J gene TRBJ1-2, with D unresolved. V was clipped by 4 bases and J by 1 base, with 11 bases between them. There are 14 residues in the CDR3. Germline-derived CDR1 and CDR2 are SGDLS and YYNGEE. CDR3 DNA: TGTGCCAGCAGCTCACATATTGGTAACTATGGCTACACCTTC. Translating gives CASSSHIGNYGYTF.

This rearrangement joins TRBV25-1 to TRBJ2-5; D remains ambiguous. Trimming cost V 5 bases and J 4 bases, with 14 bases left between them. CDR1 is MGHDK and CDR2 is SYGVNS in the germline V gene. The CDR3 covers 14 residues. The CDR3 protein is CASSPLGPGETQYF. CDR3 DNA: TGTGCCAGCAGTCCACTGGGTCCGGGAGAGACCCAGTACTTC.

The chain combines TRBV18 with TRBJ1-1, with 8 bases that match TRBD1. With V trimmed by 8 bases and J by 0 bases, 5 bases remained unmatched. This CDR3 is 14 amino acids long. The V gene's germline CDR1 is KGHSH and CDR2 LQKENI. CDR3 sequence reads: CASLRDRMNTEAFF. CDR3 DNA: TGTGCCAGCCTCCGGGACAGGATGAACACTGAAGCTTTCTTT. The full variable domain, in which reference TRBV18 and TRBJ1-1 provide the parts outside the CDR3, is NAGVMQNPRHLVRRRGQEARLRCSPMKGHSHVYWYRQLPEEGLKFMVYLQKENIIDESGMPKERFSAEFPKEGPSILRIQQVVRGDSAAYFCASLRDRMNTEAFFGQGTRLTVV.

V gene TRBV7-3 combines with J gene TRBJ2-3; D unclear. V lost 3 bases and J lost 2, with 12 bases in between. This CDR3 is 15 amino acids long. In germline, CDR1 is SGHTA, CDR2 FQGTGA. CDR3 amino acids: CASSFGLAFTDTQYF. CDR3 bases: TGTGCCAGCAGCTTTGGTTTAGCTTTCACAGATACGCAGTATTTT.

This chain joins TRBV29-1 and TRBJ2-3, with TRBD2 as a possible D gene (5 bases). Looked up from germline, CDR1 is SQVTM and CDR2 is ANQGSEA. The CDR3 consists of 12 residues. V lost 6 bases to trimming and J lost 6 bases, with 13 bases between them. The CDR3 reads CSVVPGSDTQYF. DNA for the CDR3: TGCAGCGTGGTACCGGGGAGTGATACGCAGTATTTT.

The chain has TRBV28 and TRBJ2-7, with 12 bases matching TRBD2. CDR3 length equals 19 residues. CDR1 and CDR2 (germline): MDHEN, SYDVKM. The ends lost 7 bases at V and 3 bases at J; junction bases unmatched: 19. In nucleotides, the CDR3 is TGTGCCAGCACCGCGCCCTCAGCGGGACTAGCGGGCGCGGACTACGAGCAGTACTTC. Its translation is CASTAPSAGLAGADYEQYF.

This clone was seen a single time. This sequence joins TRBV7-8 and TRBJ2-3; 7 bases agree with TRBD2. CDR1 is SGHVS and CDR2 is FQNEAQ in the germline V gene. CDR3 length: 16 amino acids. Trimming at V came to 2 bases and at J to 2 bases, leaving 7 bases not matched to a gene. CDR3 DNA: TGTGCCAGCAGCTTATTTAAGCGGGGAGACACAGATACGCAGTATTTT. Its translation is CASSLFKRGDTDTQYF. The full variable domain, completed using reference TRBV7-8 and TRBJ2-3, is GAGVSQSPRYKVAKRGQDVALRCDPISGHVSLFWYQQALGQGPEFLTYFQNEAQLDKSGLPSDRFFAERPEGSVSTLKIQRTQQEDSAVYLCASSLFKRGDTDTQYFGPGTRLTVL.

V and J are TRBV6-1 and TRBJ2-5, with TRBD1 matching 7 bases. CDR1 and CDR2 from the germline V gene are MNHNS and SASEGT. The trim removed 5 bases at V and 2 bases at J, leaving 5 bases unmatched. This CDR3 region has 14 residues. In DNA, the CDR3 is TGTGCCAGCAGTCCCGGGACAGATCAAGAGACCCAGTACTTC. It specifies CASSPGTDQETQYF.

The J gene is TRBJ2-1, the V gene TRBV25-1, with TRBD2 matching 11 bases. The length of the CDR3 is 15 residues. The germline V gene has CDR1 MGHDK and CDR2 SYGVNS. With 2 bases clipped from V and 9 bases from J, the junction kept 6 bases outside the gene matches. The CDR3 region is CASSEVSGGDGEQFF. The DNA for the CDR3 is TGTGCCAGCAGTGAAGTTAGCGGGGGGGACGGTGAGCAGTTCTTC. Using reference TRBV25-1 and TRBJ2-1 for the parts outside the CDR3, the full variable domain is EADIYQTPRYLVIGTGKKITLECSQTMGHDKMYWYQQDPGMELHLIHYSYGVNSTEKGDLSSESTVSRIRTEHFPLTLESARPSHTSQYLCASSEVSGGDGEQFFGPGTRLTVL.

V usage is TRBV28 and J usage is TRBJ1-2, with D hard to call. Per germline, CDR1 MDHEN and CDR2 SYDVKM. Trimming took off 6 bases at V and 8 bases at J, with 10 bases between the two ends. The CDR3 sequence is 11 residues long. The CDR3 DNA sequence: TGTGCCAGCAGCACCCGGTGGGGCTACACCTTC. It specifies CASSTRWGYTF.

V gene TRBV5-1 combines with J gene TRBJ2-3; D is possibly TRBD1 (5 bases). Trimming shortened V by 0 bases and J by 13 bases, and 15 bases separated the two germline ends. The CDR3 spans 13 residues. CDR1 and CDR2 from the germline V gene are SGHRS and YFSETQ. CDR3 nucleotide sequence: TGCGCCAGCAGCTTGGCCGAGGTCGACAGAAAGTATTTT. This encodes CASSLAEVDRKYF.

The chain couples TRBV18 to TRBJ2-7; 8 bases agree with TRBD1. CDR1 and CDR2 from the germline V gene are KGHSH and LQKENI. V trimming: 3 bases; J trimming: 3 bases; junction bases outside the gene matches: 7. The CDR3 consists of 15 residues. The CDR3: CASSPTGGRRYEQYF. CDR3 coding DNA: TGTGCCAGCTCACCCACAGGGGGTCGCCGCTACGAGCAGTACTTC. Using reference TRBV18 and TRBJ2-7 for the parts outside the CDR3, the full variable domain is NAGVMQNPRHLVRRRGQEARLRCSPMKGHSHVYWYRQLPEEGLKFMVYLQKENIIDESGMPKERFSAEFPKEGPSILRIQQVVRGDSAAYFCASSPTGGRRYEQYFGPGTRLTVT.

The J gene is TRBJ2-1, the V gene TRBV6-6, with TRBD2 matching 8 bases. With 4 bases clipped from V and 7 bases from J, the junction kept 12 bases outside the gene matches. Germline CDR1 MNHNY, CDR2 SVGAGI (reference sequence). CDR3 length: 16 residues. CDR3 nucleotide sequence: TGTGCCAGCAGTTCCGAGGGACTAGTGGCCGGGAATGAGCAGTTCTTC. Amino acids: CASSSEGLVAGNEQFF.

The chain combines TRBV5-1 with TRBJ2-2; 7 bases align to TRBD2. V dropped 8 bases and J dropped 4; count of bases not matched to a gene: 8. CDR3 length: 14 amino acids. Per the germline V gene, CDR1 is SGHRS and CDR2 is YFSETQ. In nucleotides, the CDR3 is TGCGCCAGGCCGGGGGAGGGCCCCACCGGGGAGCTGTTTTTT. Amino acids: CARPGEGPTGELFF.

The chain employs TRBV5-1 and TRBJ2-1; 13 bases are shared with TRBD2. This CDR3 has 17 amino acids. Per the germline V gene, CDR1 is SGHRS and CDR2 is YFSETQ. After removal of 4 bases from V and 7 bases from J, the junction contained 11 bases not matched to a gene. The CDR3 reads CASSTSLAGGPRNEQFF. The CDR3 coding sequence is TGCGCCAGCAGCACCTCACTAGCGGGAGGGCCGCGGAATGAGCAGTTCTTC.

The CDR3: CALTRSSSGTRSGYNEQFF. The CDR3 DNA follows: TGTGCCTTAACCAGATCCTCTAGCGGAACCCGCTCGGGGTACAATGAGCAGTTCTTC. The chain recombines TRBV30 with TRBJ2-1; 7 positions agree with TRBD2. With V trimmed by 7 bases and J by 4 bases, 25 bases remained unmatched. The CDR3 is 19 amino acids. Germline V lookup: CDR1 GTSNPN, CDR2 SVGIG (reference sequence). Full variable domain (remainder filled in from reference TRBV30 and TRBJ2-1): SQTIHQWPATLVQPVGSPLSLECTVEGTSNPNLYWYRQAAGRGLQLLFYSVGIGQISSEVPQNLSASRPQDRQFILSSKKLLLSDSGFYLCALTRSSSGTRSGYNEQFFGPGTRLTVL.

V usage is TRBV2 and J usage is TRBJ2-3, with a possible D match to TRBD2 (6 bases). The CDR3 has 15 residues. Trimming removed 8 bases from V and 8 bases from J, with 23 bases in between. Germline V gene lookup returns CDR1 SNHLY and CDR2 FYNNEI. CDR3 nucleotides: TGTGCCAGCGAGCGGAGGGACCATACCTCCGGTACGCAGTATTTT. Protein product: CASERRDHTSGTQYF.

This sequence joins TRBV7-9 and TRBJ2-1; 7 nucleotides align to TRBD2. CDR3 length: 16 amino acids. Trimming at V came to 4 bases and at J to 4 bases, leaving 10 bases not matched to a gene. CDR1 and CDR2 from the germline V gene are SEHNR and FQNEAQ (reference sequence). CDR3 in amino acids: CASSSARAGVYNEQFF. Written as DNA, the CDR3 is TGTGCCAGCAGCTCCGCTAGGGCGGGAGTTTACAATGAGCAGTTCTTC.

The V and J genes are TRBV6-1 and TRBJ2-1; 12 nucleotides align to TRBD2. Germline trimming cut 1 base from V and 9 bases from J; bases unmatched to any gene: 7. The CDR3 loop spans 16 amino acids. From germline, CDR1 is MNHNS and CDR2 SASEGT. The CDR3 region has the DNA TGTGCCAGCAGTGAAGAAGGGCCTAGCGGGAGGGTTGAGCAGTTCTTC. Translating gives CASSEEGPSGRVEQFF.

A note on this clone: The germline gene is not matched at one end of the junction; a read error may be the cause. The rearrangement links TRBV28 to TRBJ2-7, with 8 bases identical to TRBD2. The CDR3 loop spans 14 amino acids. CDR1 is MDHEN and CDR2 is SYDVKM in the germline V gene. The CDR3 here is CASNLAGSISEQYF. The CDR3 coding sequence is TGTGCCAGCAATTTAGCGGGATCCATAAGCGAGCAGTACTTC. Full variable domain (outside the CDR3, taken from reference TRBV28 and TRBJ2-7): DVKVTQSSRYLVKRTGEKVFLECVQDMDHENMFWYRQDPGLGLRLIYFSYDVKMKEKGDIPEGYSVSREKKERFSLILESASTNQTSMYLCASNLAGSISEQYFGPGTRLTVT.

The chain carries TRBV30 and TRBJ2-7; TRBD1 matches 8 bases. This CDR3 comprises 13 residues. CDR1 is GTSNPN and CDR2 is SVGIG in the germline V gene (reference sequence). The V gene end was trimmed by 3 bases and the J gene end by 11 bases; junction bases not matched to a gene: 12. This chain's CDR3 is CAWRKDRDRLEYF. The DNA of the CDR3 is TGTGCCTGGAGAAAGGACAGGGACCGGCTTGAGTACTTC.